The clone carrying this T cell receptor beta chain was seen ten or more times. These data come from a study of read filtering for tumor transcriptome and immune sequencing. CDR1 and CDR2 from the germline V gene are SQVTM and ANQGSEA. After removal of 8 bases from V and 6 bases from J, the junction contained 10 bases not matched to a gene. There are 13 residues in the CDR3. From roughly 390 ng of RNA, a library with molecular barcoded alpha/delta and beta/gamma adaptors was made. TCRdb called the reads again in MiXCR, with one record for every CDR3 protein. The profile shows tens of thousands of distinct CDR3 sequences, over 11% of them singletons.

This receptor was obtained from a donor aged 40 or older with multiple myeloma. V is TRBV29-1 and J is TRBJ1-1; 9 positions agree with TRBD1. Sequenced input: a population of CD138-negative cells sorted from bone marrow. The CDR3 region has the DNA TGCAGCCTAGGGGGGGACAGGGACGCTGAAGCTTTCTTT. This sequence encodes CSLGGDRDAEAFF.